Listed here are 23 T cell receptor beta chains from one sample, sequenced in a study of regulatory T cells in long-lasting Graves disease. Time point specified: persistent/refractory GD, antithyroid drugs over 5 years with positive TRAb. Isolated PBMC RNA provided the starting material for the TCR library. Investigators prepared the TCR beta libraries by applying iRepertoire HTBI primers and Arm-PCR of CDR3 regions. Each CDR3 protein is one row after TCRdb ran MiXCR on the multiplex PCR reads. Of about 430,000 distinct CDR3 sequences listed, 21% are singletons. Sequenced material: peripheral blood mononuclear cells (PBMCs), taken when the disease was refractory, from a patient treated with antithyroid drugs. These receptors came from a female donor with Graves disease.

The chain links TRBV7-3 to TRBJ2-7; TRBD2 matches 9 bases. Trimming at V came to 3 bases and at J to 5 bases, leaving 5 bases not matched to a gene. Germline values: CDR1 SGHTA, CDR2 FQGTGA. CDR3 length equals 14 residues. The CDR3 coding sequence is TGTGCCAGCAGCTTCCCTAGCGGGATGGACGAGCAGTACTTC. It translates to CASSFPSGMDEQYF.

The J gene is TRBJ2-2, the V gene TRBV20-1; TRBD2 is a possible D gene (5 bases). V dropped 6 bases and J dropped 2 bases, with 19 bases sitting between them. CDR3 length equals 16 residues. Germline lookup yields CDR1 DFQATT and CDR2 SNEGSKA (reference sequence). CDR3 in DNA: TGCAGTGCGGCGGGCCTGGCTACAAAAAACACCGGGGAGCTGTTTTTT. This translates into CSAAGLATKNTGELFF.

Only one count was recorded for this clonotype. This likely traces to a read error, being one base from a far larger clone. The V and J genes are TRBV6-2 or TRBV6-3 and TRBJ2-7; D is unresolved. This CDR3 contains 12 residues. Per the germline V gene, CDR1 is MNHEY and CDR2 is SVGEGT. The CDR3: CASSLDLYKQYF. CDR3 nucleotides: TGTGCCAGCAGTCTCGACCTCTACAAGCAGTACTTC.

This rearrangement joins TRBV7-9 to TRBJ2-6; D possibly uses TRBD1 or TRBD2 (6 bases each). Trimming removed 5 bases from V and 0 bases from J, with 17 bases in between. Germline V lookup: CDR1 SEHNR, CDR2 FQNEAQ (reference sequence). The length of the CDR3 is 18 residues. DNA of the CDR3: TGTGCCAGCAGCGAAGTGTTGGGGGGCGGCTCTGGGGCCAACGTCCTGACTTTC. Encoded protein: CASSEVLGGGSGANVLTF.

The CDR3 DNA reads as TGCGCCAGCAGCTTGTTTTGTTGTCACCCAGCCGGCTATGGCTACACCTTC. It encodes CASSLFCCHPAGYGYTF. The chain links TRBV5-1 to TRBJ1-2, with D hard to call. Germline V gene lookup returns CDR1 SGHRS and CDR2 YFSETQ. V dropped 1 base and J dropped 4 bases, with 20 bases sitting between them. This CDR3 comprises 17 residues. Based on the CDR3 plus reference TRBV5-1 and TRBJ1-2, the full variable domain is KAGVTQTPRYLIKTRGQQVTLSCSPISGHRSVSWYQQTPGQGLQFLFEYFSETQRNKGNFPGRFSGRQFSNSRSEMNVSTLELGDSALYLCASSLFCCHPAGYGYTFGSGTRLTVV.

V and J are TRBV29-1 and TRBJ1-5, with D possibly matching TRBD1 (5 bases). The CDR3 consists of 14 residues. V was trimmed by 6 bases and J by 0 bases, leaving 12 bases between them. Germline V lookup: CDR1 SQVTM, CDR2 ANQGSEA. The DNA for the CDR3 is TGCAGCGTAGGGGACTTCGATAGCAATCAGCCCCAGCATTTT. Its translation is CSVGDFDSNQPQHF. The full variable domain, in which reference TRBV29-1 and TRBJ1-5 provide the parts outside the CDR3, is SAVISQKPSRDICQRGTSLTIQCQVDSQVTMMFWYRQQPGQSLTLIATANQGSEATYESGFVIDKFPISRPNLTFSTLTVSNMSPEDSSIYLCSVGDFDSNQPQHFGDGTRLSIL.

The rearrangement uses TRBV18 and TRBJ2-2, with a tentative D call TRBD1 (6 bases). CDR3 length: 14 residues. Germline V gives CDR1 KGHSH, CDR2 LQKENI. V lost 5 bases and J 4 bases, leaving 11 bases between the germline ends. The CDR3 nucleotides read TGTGCCAGCTCAGCAAACAGGGCCACCGGGGAGCTGTTTTTT. Encoded protein: CASSANRATGELFF.

The chain couples TRBV20-1 to TRBJ2-1; D is unresolved. The length of the CDR3 is 11 residues. Germline CDR1 DFQATT, CDR2 SNEGSKA (reference sequence). The V end lost 2 bases, the J end lost 6 bases, and 5 bases lay between the germline ends. CDR3 nucleotides: TGCAGTGCTAGAAACCCCAATGAGCAGTTCTTC. It yields the protein CSARNPNEQFF.

Comment on this clonotype: A read error may be the cause here, since a much bigger clone is one base away. V is TRBV28 and J is TRBJ1-1; D gene unclear. CDR1 and CDR2 (germline): MDHEN, SYDVKM. The V and J ends lost 6 bases and 4 bases respectively, with 18 bases between them. This CDR3 comprises 15 residues. The CDR3 sequence is CASRQAGRKITEAFF. The CDR3 coding sequence is TGTGCCAGCAGGCAAGCCGGCAGGAAGATCACTGAAGCTTTCTTT. Full variable domain (remainder filled in from reference TRBV28 and TRBJ1-1): DVKVTQSSRYLVKRTGEKVFLECVQDMDHENMFWYRQDPGLGLRLIYFSYDVKMKEKGDIPEGYSVSREKKERFSLILESASTNQTSMYLCASRQAGRKITEAFFGQGTRLTVV.

This clonotype has just a few counts. The J gene is TRBJ2-7, the V gene TRBV5-4; the D call may be TRBD1 or TRBD2 (6 bases each). Trimming cost V 5 bases and J 0 bases, with 18 bases left between them. CDR1 is SGHNT, CDR2 YYREEE, per germline (reference sequence). The CDR3 has 16 amino acids. The CDR3 is CASSFKGGPSSYEQYF. The CDR3 DNA reads as TGTGCCAGCAGTTTTAAGGGGGGACCGTCCTCCTACGAGCAGTACTTC. Supplemented by reference TRBV5-4 and TRBJ2-7, the full variable domain reads ETGVTQSPTHLIKTRGQQVTLRCSSQSGHNTVSWYQQALGQGPQFIFQYYREEENGRGNFPPRFSGLQFPNYSSELNVNALELDDSALYLCASSFKGGPSSYEQYFGPGTRLTVT.

This clonotype was found a few times. V gene TRBV14 combines with J gene TRBJ2-7; D unclear. The CDR3 sequence is 15 residues long. Trimming removed 0 bases at V and 6 bases at J, with 15 bases between. Germline V lookup: CDR1 SGHDN, CDR2 FVKESK. In nucleotides, the CDR3 is TGTGCCAGCAGCCAAGATTTTCCGGGTTTGGGCGAGCAGTACTTC. Translated: CASSQDFPGLGEQYF.

In this sample, this clonotype turned up a few times. The chain recombines TRBV3-1 with TRBJ2-7; tentative D call: TRBD2 (6 bases). Between the trimmed V and J ends, which lost 4 bases and 7 bases, there was a span of 11 bases. Per the germline V gene, CDR1 is LGHDT and CDR2 is YNNKEL (reference sequence). The CDR3 runs to 12 residues. The CDR3 DNA is TGTGCCAGCAGCCGGGACGCGGGGGAGCAGTACTTC. The encoded protein is CASSRDAGEQYF.

There are many counts of this clonotype. CDR3 protein: CASSLSYGRSKNIQYF. Written as DNA, the CDR3 is TGTGCCAGCAGCTTAAGTTACGGGAGAAGCAAAAACATTCAGTACTTC. The chain employs TRBV7-9 and TRBJ2-4, with D possibly matching TRBD2 (6 bases). V was cut by 2 bases and J by 3 bases, with 14 bases left in between. Germline CDR1 is SEHNR and CDR2 is FQNEAQ (reference sequence). The CDR3 contains 16 residues.

The V gene is TRBV7-9, the J gene TRBJ1-2; tentative D call: TRBD1 (5 bases). There are 17 residues in the CDR3. Germline V gene lookup returns CDR1 SEHNR and CDR2 FQNEAQ (reference sequence). V was trimmed by 5 bases and J by 4 bases, leaving 23 bases between them. This CDR3 reads CASSNYRGIRGGYGYTF. CDR3 DNA: TGTGCCAGCAGCAATTATCGTGGGATTAGGGGCGGCTATGGCTACACCTTC.

This clonotype has more than one count but fewer than ten. Written as DNA, the CDR3 is TGCGCCAGCAGCTTACCCGGGACAGGGGAAACAAGGACTGAAGCTTTCTTT. Amino acid sequence: CASSLPGTGETRTEAFF. V is TRBV5-1 and J is TRBJ1-1; 10 positions match TRBD1. This CDR3 has 17 amino acids. From germline, CDR1 is SGHRS and CDR2 YFSETQ. V shed 2 bases and J 5 bases; nucleotides not matched to a gene: 12.

The chain employs TRBV27 and TRBJ2-5; D is possibly TRBD1 or TRBD2 (5 bases each). The end of the DNA fits TRBJ2-1 better, so the J call may be wrong. CDR3 length: 19 amino acids. Germline CDR1 MNHEY, CDR2 SMNVEV (reference sequence). DNA of the CDR3: TGTGCCAGCAGTTTTGGGGGTGGCCTCAGTAGCCGGTACTTCAATGAGCAGTTCTTC. It translates to CASSFGGGLSSRYFNEQFF.

Comment on this clonotype: At one end the junction does not follow the germline gene, possibly because of a read error. This chain connects TRBV6-5 to TRBJ2-2; tentatively, D is TRBD1 (6 bases). Germline V gene sequence: CDR1 MNHEY, CDR2 SVGAGI. This CDR3 is built from 15 residues. The CDR3 nucleotides are TGTGCCAACAGTTACTCGGCGACAGGCACCGGGGAGCTGTTTTTT. Translation: CANSYSATGTGELFF.

This clonotype showed up many times. The chain is built from TRBV5-1 and TRBJ2-2, with D unclear. CDR1 and CDR2 from the germline V gene are SGHRS and YFSETQ. The V end was cut by 1 base, the J end by 7 bases, with 11 bases between. The CDR3 sequence is 14 residues long. CDR3 bases: TGCGCCAGCAGCTTGCTGCGGACCGGCGGGGAGCTGTTTTTT. Translation: CASSLLRTGGELFF.

As regards this clonotype: This could be a read error, since a much larger clone is one nucleotide away. This rearrangement joins TRBV28 to TRBJ2-7; D gene uncertain. The CDR3 consists of 14 residues. V was clipped by 6 bases and J by 6 bases, with 18 bases between them. Germline V gene data show CDR1 as MDHEN and CDR2 as SYDVKM. CDR3 loop: CASRPQVAPGEQYF. CDR3 bases: TGTGCCAGCAGGCCCCAGGTCGCTCCGGGCGAGCAGTACTTC.

There are a few counts of this clonotype. The chain recombines TRBV7-9 with TRBJ1-4; D is ambiguous. CDR1 is SEHNR and CDR2 is FQNEAQ in the germline V gene (reference sequence). V lost 5 bases to trimming and J lost 5 bases, with 15 bases between them. The CDR3 contains 15 residues. CDR3 sequence (DNA): TGTGCCAGCAGCGAACGAGGGCACGGGAATGAAAAACTGTTTTTT. Translating gives CASSERGHGNEKLFF.

This clonotype has a count of ten or more. J is TRBJ2-5 and V is TRBV28; unclear D gene. The CDR3 consists of 16 residues. Trimming took off 1 base at V and 5 bases at J, with 17 bases between the two ends. Germline V gene sequence: CDR1 MDHEN, CDR2 SYDVKM. The CDR3 bases are TGTGCCAGCAGTTTATTAAGGCAGGTCGGATGGGAGACCCAGTACTTC. It yields the protein CASSLLRQVGWETQYF.

The chain carries TRBV12-3 or TRBV12-4 and TRBJ2-4; the D is unclear. Trimming stripped 7 bases from V and 7 bases from J, with 11 bases between. The length of the CDR3 is 12 residues. The CDR3 here is CASTTSHNIQYF. CDR3 bases: TGTGCCAGCACCACCTCTCATAACATTCAGTACTTC.

V gene TRBV11-2 combines with J gene TRBJ2-7; 7 nucleotides line up with TRBD1. Germline CDR1 and CDR2: SGHAT and FQNNGV. The V gene end was trimmed by 1 base and the J gene end by 4 bases; junction bases not matched to a gene: 19. CDR3 length: 19 residues. CDR3 residues: CASSLGGQARPFGLYEQYF. The CDR3 DNA is TGTGCCAGCAGCTTAGGCGGACAGGCCCGTCCCTTCGGACTTTACGAGCAGTACTTC.